The 13 T cell receptor beta chains given below trace back to one sample, sequenced in a study of T cell responses to AZD1222 COVID-19 vaccine. Assay: immunoSEQ multiplex PCR; the TCRdb copy retains only in-frame clones and omits some. Of 130,000 to 150,000 clones in the sample, under 95% were seen once. Specimen: peripheral blood, collected 28 days after the second AZD1222 dose. These receptors all stem from an adult who received the AZD1222 COVID-19 vaccine.

The chain links TRBV5-1 to TRBJ1-1; no firm D call. The CDR3 is 12 residues long. Germline assignment: CDR1 SGHRS and CDR2 YFSETQ. Trimming took 0 bases from V and 7 from J, leaving 7 bases between them. The CDR3 protein is CASSLVGYEAFF. The CDR3 region has the DNA TGCGCCAGCAGCTTGGTTGGATATGAAGCTTTCTTT.

With regard to this clone: Other DNA sequences from this sample encode an identical CDR3 as well. The chain links TRBV7-3 to TRBJ2-1; 7 positions match TRBD2. Germline CDR1 SGHTA, CDR2 FQGTGA. J gave up 7 bases and V 2 bases, and 5 bases lay outside the gene matches. The CDR3 consists of 14 residues. As DNA, the CDR3 is TGTGCCAGCAGCTTAGCGGGAGTTGGTAATGAGCAGTTCTTC. Translating gives CASSLAGVGNEQFF.

CDR3 region: CSASSPTSYEQYF. The CDR3 DNA is TGCAGTGCTAGTAGTCCCACTTCCTACGAGCAGTACTTC. The chain has TRBV20-1 and TRBJ2-7; D call uncertain. The CDR3 sequence is 13 residues long. CDR1 is DFQATT, CDR2 SNEGSKA, per germline (reference sequence). Trimming cost V 3 bases and J 1 base, with 10 bases left between them.

The rearrangement uses TRBV11-3 and TRBJ2-2; D unresolved. This CDR3 is built from 14 residues. The V gene's germline CDR1 is SGHNT and CDR2 YENEEA. V lost 1 base, J lost 4 bases, and 7 bases lay in between. CDR3 protein: CASSLAAGTGELFF. Here the CDR3 DNA reads TGTGCCAGCAGCTTAGCCGCAGGCACCGGGGAGCTGTTTTTT.

The chain uses TRBV3-1 (or the pseudogene TRBV3-2) and TRBJ1-1; 7 bases agree with TRBD1. CDR1 is LGHDT and CDR2 is YNNKEL in the germline V gene (reference sequence). This CDR3 is built from 14 residues. The V segment lost 4 bases and the J segment 2 bases; nucleotides outside the gene matches: 4. The CDR3, as DNA: TGTGCCAGCAGCCTGGGACAGCCCAACACTGAAGCTTTCTTT. Translated, it gives CASSLGQPNTEAFF.

V and J are TRBV3-1 (or the pseudogene TRBV3-2) and TRBJ2-1; 10 bases map to TRBD2. Germline CDR1 and CDR2: LGHDT and YNNKEL (reference sequence). The CDR3 consists of 14 residues. Germline trimming cut 6 bases from V and 4 bases from J; bases unmatched to any gene: 3. The CDR3 reads CASSRTSGYNEQFF. The CDR3 region has the DNA TGTGCCAGCAGTAGGACTAGCGGTTACAATGAGCAGTTCTTC.

The rearrangement joins TRBV7-2 to TRBJ1-5, with unresolved D. Germline V gene data show CDR1 as SGHTA and CDR2 as FQGNSA. This CDR3 comprises 12 residues. V gave up 5 bases and J gave up 11 bases, with 13 bases separating them. The CDR3 protein is CASSPLGRSQHF. DNA for the CDR3: TGTGCCAGCAGCCCCCTAGGGAGGTCCCAGCATTTT.

This clone appeared many times. The V gene is TRBV7-3, the J gene TRBJ1-2; a possible D gene is TRBD1 (5 bases). The CDR3 has 13 amino acids. Germline CDR1 reads SGHTA; CDR2 reads FQGTGA. V shed 2 bases and J shed 4 bases, with 8 bases lying between them. As DNA, the CDR3 is TGTGCCAGCAGCTTAGGGGGAGGCTATGGCTACACCTTC. It codes for CASSLGGGYGYTF.

The chain uses TRBV19 and TRBJ1-1; 9 bases agree with TRBD1. The CDR3 is made up of 18 amino acids. Germline loops: CDR1 LNHDA, CDR2 SQIVND (reference sequence). Unmatched junction bases numbered 13, after V lost 3 bases and J lost 2 bases. CDR3 sequence reads: CASSILSPYRGLNTEAFF. The CDR3 nucleotides read TGTGCCAGTAGTATCCTCTCCCCATACAGGGGGCTAAACACTGAAGCTTTCTTT.

In this sample, this clone turned up once. The chain carries TRBV11-2 and TRBJ1-5; 7 nucleotides line up with TRBD1. Trimming at V came to 4 bases and at J to 2 bases, leaving 8 bases not matched to a gene. The CDR3 loop spans 16 amino acids. Germline values: CDR1 SGHAT, CDR2 FQNNGV. The CDR3 is CASSSQTGLGNQPQHF. DNA for the CDR3: TGTGCCAGCAGCTCTCAGACAGGGTTGGGCAATCAGCCCCAGCATTTT.

This chain connects TRBV19 to TRBJ1-1; TRBD1 agrees at 8 bases. V was pared by 5 bases and J by 6 bases, with 8 bases of the junction left unmatched. Germline V gene sequence: CDR1 LNHDA, CDR2 SQIVND (reference sequence). This CDR3 has 14 amino acids. The CDR3 DNA is TGTGCCAGTAGTCTAAGGACAGGGAAGTCTGAAGCTTTCTTT. Residues: CASSLRTGKSEAFF.

The genes are TRBV7-3 and TRBJ2-2, with 9 bases lining up with TRBD2. The CDR3 has 15 residues. V lost 4 bases and J lost 4; bases outside the gene matches: 4. The germline CDR1 and CDR2 sequences are SGHTA and FQGTGA. CDR3 residues: CASSSREGLTGELFF. The CDR3 DNA reads as TGTGCCAGCAGCTCGCGGGAGGGCCTCACCGGGGAGCTGTTTTTT.

V gene TRBV10-2 combines with J gene TRBJ1-1, with a tentative D call TRBD1 (5 bases). The CDR3 totals 13 residues. The germline CDR1 and CDR2 sequences are WSHSY and SAAADI. Trimming shortened V by 0 bases and J by 6 bases, and 8 bases separated the two germline ends. The CDR3, as DNA: TGCGCCAGCAGTGAGTCGCGGGGCTCTGAAGCTTTCTTT. Its translation: CASSESRGSEAFF.